The 4 T cell receptor beta chains given below trace back to one sample, sequenced in a study of blood T cells in healthy people across ages. A second PCR of about 7 to 12 cycles used a sample-barcoded 5' primer and a J-beta primer mix. TCRdb analysed the 5' RACE reads with MiXCR anew, one entry per CDR3 protein. The repertoire holds around 1.7 million distinct CDR3 sequences, with roughly 28% as singletons. Sequencing was done on a sample of blood. These receptors were obtained from a woman aged 30 to 39 in good health.

V usage is TRBV5-1 and J usage is TRBJ2-3, with a weak D call TRBD2 (6 bases). The CDR3 totals 14 residues. In germline, CDR1 is SGHRS, CDR2 YFSETQ. V dropped 3 bases and J dropped 2 bases, with 10 bases sitting between them. The CDR3 region is CASSWSGLTDTQYF. The CDR3, as DNA: TGCGCCAGCAGCTGGTCGGGACTCACAGATACGCAGTATTTT.

This clonotype was counted only a few times. The DNA of the CDR3 is TGTGCCAGCAGCTTGTGGGGGAGTTCCCAAGAGACCCAGTACTTC. Protein sequence: CASSLWGSSQETQYF. The rearrangement uses TRBV7-2 and TRBJ2-5; possibly TRBD1 or TRBD2 for D (5 bases each). Germline loops: CDR1 SGHTA, CDR2 FQGNSA. There are 15 residues in the CDR3. Trimming stripped 3 bases from V and 1 base from J, with 12 bases between.

At least ten counts were recorded for this clonotype. The chain has TRBV10-2 and TRBJ2-3; 10 bases fit TRBD2. Germline V CDR1 and CDR2: WSHSY, SAAADI. The CDR3 is made up of 16 amino acids. V was pared by 3 bases and J by 5 bases, with 8 bases of the junction left unmatched. The CDR3 sequence: CASSEFGLAEVDTQYF. The CDR3 region has the DNA TGCGCCAGCAGTGAATTTGGACTAGCGGAGGTAGATACGCAGTATTTT.

This clonotype has more than one count but fewer than ten. The chain carries TRBV20-1 and TRBJ1-1; D unresolved. From germline, CDR1 is DFQATT and CDR2 SNEGSKA (reference sequence). The CDR3 extends over 12 amino acids. Trimming stripped 3 bases from V and 1 base from J, with 6 bases between. CDR3 nucleotides: TGCAGTGCTAGTAACGGGAACACTGAAGCTTTCTTT. Its translation: CSASNGNTEAFF.